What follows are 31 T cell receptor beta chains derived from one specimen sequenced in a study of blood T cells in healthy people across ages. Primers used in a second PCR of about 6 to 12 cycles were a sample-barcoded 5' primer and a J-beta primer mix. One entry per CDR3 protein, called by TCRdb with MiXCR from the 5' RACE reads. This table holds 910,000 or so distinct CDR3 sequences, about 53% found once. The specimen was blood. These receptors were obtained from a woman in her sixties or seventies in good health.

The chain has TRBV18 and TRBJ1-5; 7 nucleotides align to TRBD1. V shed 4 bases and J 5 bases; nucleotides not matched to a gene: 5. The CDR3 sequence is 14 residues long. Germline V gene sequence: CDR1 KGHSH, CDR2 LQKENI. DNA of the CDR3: TGTGCCAGCTCACGAACAACAGGGGATCAGCCCCAGCATTTT. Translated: CASSRTTGDQPQHF.

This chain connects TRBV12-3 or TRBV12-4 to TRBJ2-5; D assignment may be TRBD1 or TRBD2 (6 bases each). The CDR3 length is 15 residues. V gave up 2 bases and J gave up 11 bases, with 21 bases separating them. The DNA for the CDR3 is TGTGCCAGCAGTTTATCCGGGGGCGCTTACAATGAGCAGTACTTC. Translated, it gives CASSLSGGAYNEQYF.

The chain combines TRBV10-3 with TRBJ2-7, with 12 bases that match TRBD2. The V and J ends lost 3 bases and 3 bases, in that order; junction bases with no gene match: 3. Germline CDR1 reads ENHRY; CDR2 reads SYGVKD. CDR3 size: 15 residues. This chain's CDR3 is CAISDLLAGGYEQYF. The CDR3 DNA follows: TGTGCCATCAGTGACCTACTAGCGGGGGGCTACGAGCAGTACTTC.

In nucleotides, the CDR3 is TGTGCCAGCAGTTTCCTTAGCGGGATTGAGACCCAGTACTTC. Amino acids: CASSFLSGIETQYF. The V gene is TRBV27, the J gene TRBJ2-7; 8 bases agree with TRBD2. The J call may be faulty, since TRBJ2-5 better matches the DNA end. The CDR3 totals 14 residues. Germline assignment: CDR1 MNHEY and CDR2 SMNVEV (reference sequence).

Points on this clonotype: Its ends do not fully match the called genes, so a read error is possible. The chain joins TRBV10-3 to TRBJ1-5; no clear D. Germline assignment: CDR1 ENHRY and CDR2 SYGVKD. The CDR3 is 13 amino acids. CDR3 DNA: TGTGCCCTCAGGCGGCAGGAGGGACAGCCCCAGCATTTT. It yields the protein CALRRQEGQPQHF.

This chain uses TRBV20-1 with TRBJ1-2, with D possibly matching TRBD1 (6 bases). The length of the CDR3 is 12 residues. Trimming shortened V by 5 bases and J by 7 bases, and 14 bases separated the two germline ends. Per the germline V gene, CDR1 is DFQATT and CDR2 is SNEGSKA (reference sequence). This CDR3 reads CSARLRGAGYTF. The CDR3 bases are TGCAGTGCTCGCCTCAGGGGAGCTGGCTACACCTTC.

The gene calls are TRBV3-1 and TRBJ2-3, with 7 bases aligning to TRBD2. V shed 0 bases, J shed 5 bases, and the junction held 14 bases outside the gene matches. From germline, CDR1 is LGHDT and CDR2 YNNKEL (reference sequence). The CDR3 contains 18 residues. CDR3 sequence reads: CASSQETTASGELDTQYF. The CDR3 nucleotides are TGTGCCAGCAGCCAAGAGACCACCGCTAGCGGAGAACTAGATACGCAGTATTTT.

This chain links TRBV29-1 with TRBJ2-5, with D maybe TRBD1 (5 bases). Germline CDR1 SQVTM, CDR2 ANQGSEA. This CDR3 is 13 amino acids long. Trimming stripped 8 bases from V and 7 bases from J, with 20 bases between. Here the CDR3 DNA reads TGCAGCACAACGGAACAGGTGATTGGGACCCAGTACTTC. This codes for CSTTEQVIGTQYF.

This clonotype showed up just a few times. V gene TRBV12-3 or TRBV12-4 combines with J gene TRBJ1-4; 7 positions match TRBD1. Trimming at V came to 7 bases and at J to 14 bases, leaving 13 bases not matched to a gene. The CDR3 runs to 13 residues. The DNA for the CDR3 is TGTGCCAGCACCAATACTTCCTTCAGGGGGCTGTTTTTT. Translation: CASTNTSFRGLFF.

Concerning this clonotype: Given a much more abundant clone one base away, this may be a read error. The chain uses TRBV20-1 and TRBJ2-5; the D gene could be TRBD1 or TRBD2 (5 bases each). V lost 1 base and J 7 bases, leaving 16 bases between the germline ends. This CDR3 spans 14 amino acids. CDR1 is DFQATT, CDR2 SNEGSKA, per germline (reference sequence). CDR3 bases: TGCAGTGCTAGAGTAAGAGGGGCCGAGGGGACCCAGTACTTC. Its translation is CSARVRGAEGTQYF.

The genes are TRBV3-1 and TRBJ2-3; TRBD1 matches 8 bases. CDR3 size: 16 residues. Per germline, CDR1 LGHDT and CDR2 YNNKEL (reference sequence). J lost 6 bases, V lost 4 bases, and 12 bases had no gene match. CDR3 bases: TGTGCCAGCAGCCGCAACAGGGGGGCCGACCGCGATACGCAGTATTTT. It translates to CASSRNRGADRDTQYF.

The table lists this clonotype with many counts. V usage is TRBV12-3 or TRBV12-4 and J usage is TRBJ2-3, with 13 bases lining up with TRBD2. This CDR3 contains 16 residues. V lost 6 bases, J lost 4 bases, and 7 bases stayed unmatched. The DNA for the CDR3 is TGTGCCAGCAGCCACGGACTAGCGGGAGTCTCAGATACGCAGTATTTT. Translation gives CASSHGLAGVSDTQYF.

The DNA of the CDR3 is TGTGCCATGCTTGGATACGGGACAGGGTACCACGAGCAGTACTTC. Protein product: CAMLGYGTGYHEQYF. This chain connects TRBV7-6 to TRBJ2-7; TRBD1 matches at 9 bases. Unmatched junction bases numbered 15, after V lost 10 bases and J lost 5 bases. Germline values: CDR1 SGHVS, CDR2 FNYEAQ. CDR3 size: 15 residues.

The CDR3 region is CASSGLTGNNQPQHF. The CDR3, as DNA: TGTGCCAGCAGTGGATTGACAGGGAACAATCAGCCCCAGCATTTT. This rearrangement joins TRBV27 to TRBJ1-5; TRBD1 agrees at 7 bases. Germline V gene lookup returns CDR1 MNHEY and CDR2 SMNVEV (reference sequence). V was pared by 5 bases and J by 3 bases, with 7 bases of the junction left unmatched. CDR3 size: 15 residues.

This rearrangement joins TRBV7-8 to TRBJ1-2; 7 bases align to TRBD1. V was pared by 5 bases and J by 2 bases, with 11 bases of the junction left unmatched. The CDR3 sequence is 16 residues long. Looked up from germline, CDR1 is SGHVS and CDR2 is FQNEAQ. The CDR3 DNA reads TGTGCCAGCAGCACGATGACAGGGAACACAAACTATGGCTACACCTTC. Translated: CASSTMTGNTNYGYTF.

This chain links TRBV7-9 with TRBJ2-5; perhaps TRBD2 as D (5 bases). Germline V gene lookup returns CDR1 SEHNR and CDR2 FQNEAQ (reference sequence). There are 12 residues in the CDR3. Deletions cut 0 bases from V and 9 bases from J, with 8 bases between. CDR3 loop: CASSLAADPQYF. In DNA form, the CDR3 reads TGTGCCAGCAGCTTAGCAGCGGATCCCCAGTACTTC. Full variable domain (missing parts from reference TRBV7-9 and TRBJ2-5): DTGVSQNPRHKITKRGQNVTFRCDPISEHNRLYWYRQTLGQGPEFLTYFQNEAQLEKSRLLSDRFSAERPKGSFSTLEIQRTEQGDSAMYLCASSLAADPQYFGPGTRLLVL.

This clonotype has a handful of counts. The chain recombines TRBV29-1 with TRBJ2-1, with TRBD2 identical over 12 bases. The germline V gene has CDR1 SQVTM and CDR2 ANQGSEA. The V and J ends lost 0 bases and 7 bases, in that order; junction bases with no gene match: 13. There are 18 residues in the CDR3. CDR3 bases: TGCAGCGTTGAAGAAAAGAGACTAGCGGGGGAGATTTCGAATGAGCAGTTCTTC. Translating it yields CSVEEKRLAGEISNEQFF.

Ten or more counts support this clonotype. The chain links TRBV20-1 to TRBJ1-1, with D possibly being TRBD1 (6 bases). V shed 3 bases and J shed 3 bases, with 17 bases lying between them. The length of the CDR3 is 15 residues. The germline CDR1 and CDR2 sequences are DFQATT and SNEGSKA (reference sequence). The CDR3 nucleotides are TGCAGTGCTAGCCCCGGACAGCCCTGGGACACTGAAGCTTTCTTT. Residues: CSASPGQPWDTEAFF.

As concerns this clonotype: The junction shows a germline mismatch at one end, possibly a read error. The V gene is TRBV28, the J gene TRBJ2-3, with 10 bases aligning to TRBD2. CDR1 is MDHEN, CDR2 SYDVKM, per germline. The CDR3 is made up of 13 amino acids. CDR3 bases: TGTGGCAGCGGGAGGGCCCGTTTAGGTACGCAGTATTTT. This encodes CGSGRARLGTQYF.

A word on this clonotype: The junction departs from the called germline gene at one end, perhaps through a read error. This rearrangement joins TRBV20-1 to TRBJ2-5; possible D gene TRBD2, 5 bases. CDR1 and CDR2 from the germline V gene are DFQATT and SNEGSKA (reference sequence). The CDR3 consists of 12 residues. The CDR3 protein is CSTRRGKETQYF. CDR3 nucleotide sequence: TGCAGTACTAGAAGAGGGAAAGAGACCCAGTACTTC.

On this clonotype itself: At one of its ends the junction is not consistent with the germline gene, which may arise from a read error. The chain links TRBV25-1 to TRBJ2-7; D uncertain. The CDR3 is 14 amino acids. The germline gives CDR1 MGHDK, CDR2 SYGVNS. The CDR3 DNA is TGCGCCAGCAGTGAATCTGGCGCCAGCTACGAGCAGTACTTC. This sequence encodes CASSESGASYEQYF.

The CDR3 sequence: CASSIQRGNTEAFF. CDR3 nucleotides: TGTGCCAGCAGCATACAGAGGGGCAACACTGAAGCTTTCTTT. J is TRBJ1-1 and V is TRBV7-2; TRBD1 is a possible D gene (5 bases). Trimming took 5 bases from V and 2 from J, leaving 12 bases between them. Germline assignment: CDR1 SGHTA and CDR2 FQGNSA. The CDR3 runs to 14 residues. Full variable domain (missing parts from reference TRBV7-2 and TRBJ1-1): GAGVSQSPSNKVTEKGKDVELRCDPISGHTALYWYRQSLGQGLEFLIYFQGNSAPDKSGLPSDRFSAERTGGSVSTLTIQRTQQEDSAVYLCASSIQRGNTEAFFGQGTRLTVV.

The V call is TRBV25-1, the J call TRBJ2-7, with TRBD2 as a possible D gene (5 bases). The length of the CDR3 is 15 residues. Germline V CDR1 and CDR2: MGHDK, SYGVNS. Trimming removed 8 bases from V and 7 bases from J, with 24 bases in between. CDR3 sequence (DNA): TGTGCCAGCGTTGGGATGGGAGTCTTCGCCAATGAGCAGTACTTC. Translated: CASVGMGVFANEQYF.

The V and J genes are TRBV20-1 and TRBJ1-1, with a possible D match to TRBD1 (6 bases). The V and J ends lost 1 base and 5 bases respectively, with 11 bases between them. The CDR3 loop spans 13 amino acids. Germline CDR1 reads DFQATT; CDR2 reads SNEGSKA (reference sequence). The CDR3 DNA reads TGCAGTGCTAGAGGGAACAGGGTAACTGAAGCTTTCTTT. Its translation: CSARGNRVTEAFF.

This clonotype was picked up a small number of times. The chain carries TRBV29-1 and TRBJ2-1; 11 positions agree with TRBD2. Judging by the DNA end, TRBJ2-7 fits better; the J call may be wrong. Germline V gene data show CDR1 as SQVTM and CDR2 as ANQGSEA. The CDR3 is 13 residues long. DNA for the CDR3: TGCAGCGTACTGACTAGCGGGGCCAATGAGCAGTACTTC. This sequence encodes CSVLTSGANEQYF.

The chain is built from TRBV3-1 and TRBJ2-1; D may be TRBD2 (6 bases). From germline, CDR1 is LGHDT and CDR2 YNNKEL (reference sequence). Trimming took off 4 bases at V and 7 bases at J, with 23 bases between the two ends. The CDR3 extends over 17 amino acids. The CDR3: CASSLGTFGIEGNEQFF. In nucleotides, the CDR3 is TGTGCCAGCAGCCTTGGGACTTTCGGAATTGAGGGGAATGAGCAGTTCTTC.

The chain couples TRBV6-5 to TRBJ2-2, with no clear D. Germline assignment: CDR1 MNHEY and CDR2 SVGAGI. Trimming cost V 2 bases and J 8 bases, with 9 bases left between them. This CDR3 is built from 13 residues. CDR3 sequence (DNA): TGTGCCAGCAGTTACCTCAAGAAGGGGGAGCTGTTTTTT. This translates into CASSYLKKGELFF.

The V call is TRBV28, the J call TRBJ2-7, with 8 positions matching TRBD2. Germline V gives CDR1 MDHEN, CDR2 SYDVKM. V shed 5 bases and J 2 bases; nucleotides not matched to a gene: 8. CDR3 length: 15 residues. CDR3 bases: TGTGCCAGCAGTCCGGGAGCGGGGGCAGCCTACGAGCAGTACTTC. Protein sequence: CASSPGAGAAYEQYF. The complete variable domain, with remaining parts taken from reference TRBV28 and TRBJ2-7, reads DVKVTQSSRYLVKRTGEKVFLECVQDMDHENMFWYRQDPGLGLRLIYFSYDVKMKEKGDIPEGYSVSREKKERFSLILESASTNQTSMYLCASSPGAGAAYEQYFGPGTRLTVT.

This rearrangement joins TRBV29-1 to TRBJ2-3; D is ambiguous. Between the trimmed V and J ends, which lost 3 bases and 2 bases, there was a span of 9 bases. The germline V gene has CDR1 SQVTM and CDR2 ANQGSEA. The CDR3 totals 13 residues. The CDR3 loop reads CSVDRTHTDTQYF. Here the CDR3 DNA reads TGCAGCGTTGATAGAACCCACACAGATACGCAGTATTTT.

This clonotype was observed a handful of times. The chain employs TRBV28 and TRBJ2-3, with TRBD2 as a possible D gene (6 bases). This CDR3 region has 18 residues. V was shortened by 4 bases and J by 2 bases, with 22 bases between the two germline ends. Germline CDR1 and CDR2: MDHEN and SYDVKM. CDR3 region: CASSSPGDAREVTDTQYF. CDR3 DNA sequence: TGTGCCAGCAGTTCCCCGGGGGACGCGCGGGAAGTCACAGATACGCAGTATTTT. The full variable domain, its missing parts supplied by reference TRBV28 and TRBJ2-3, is DVKVTQSSRYLVKRTGEKVFLECVQDMDHENMFWYRQDPGLGLRLIYFSYDVKMKEKGDIPEGYSVSREKKERFSLILESASTNQTSMYLCASSSPGDAREVTDTQYFGPGTRLTVL.

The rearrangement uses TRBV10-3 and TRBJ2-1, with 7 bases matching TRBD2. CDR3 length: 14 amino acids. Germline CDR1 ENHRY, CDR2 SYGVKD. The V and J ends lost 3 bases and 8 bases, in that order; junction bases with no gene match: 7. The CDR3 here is CAISERGVRDEQFF. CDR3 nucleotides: TGTGCCATCAGTGAACGGGGGGTCAGGGATGAGCAGTTCTTC.